One sample yielded the 26 T cell receptor beta chains listed below, sequenced in a study of blood T cell repertoires in COVID-19. Sequenced by immunoSEQ multiplex PCR; TCRdb stores in-frame clones only, minus some. The table lists approximately 250,000 clones, more than 85% of them singletons. Sequencing was done on a sample of PBMCs or T cells enriched from blood (not recorded which). Receptors originate from a man in his forties who had been exposed to COVID-19.

J is TRBJ2-2 and V is TRBV6-1, with D maybe TRBD2 (5 bases). The CDR3 length is 14 residues. Between the trimmed V and J ends, which lost 7 bases and 9 bases, there was a span of 18 bases. Per the germline V gene, CDR1 is MNHNS and CDR2 is SASEGT. Written as DNA, the CDR3 is TGTGCCAGCAATGAGGAGTGGAGGTCCCGGGAGCTGTTTTTT. Protein sequence: CASNEEWRSRELFF.

The chain recombines TRBV19 with TRBJ2-2, with D perhaps matching TRBD2 (6 bases). V was trimmed by 3 bases and J by 5 bases, leaving 19 bases between them. CDR3 length equals 17 residues. The germline gives CDR1 LNHDA, CDR2 SQIVND (reference sequence). CDR3: CASSIGGGRAGTGELFF. CDR3 DNA sequence: TGTGCCAGTAGTATCGGTGGAGGGCGGGCAGGGACCGGGGAGCTGTTTTTT.

This clone was found a few times. The chain carries TRBV7-3 and TRBJ2-7; 8 nucleotides agree with TRBD1. The J segment lost 0 bases and the V segment lost 5 bases, leaving 3 bases of the junction unmatched. There are 14 residues in the CDR3. The V gene's germline CDR1 is SGHTA and CDR2 FQGTGA. CDR3 sequence reads: CASSLGTGSYEQYF. The CDR3 coding sequence is TGTGCCAGCAGCCTCGGGACAGGCTCCTACGAGCAGTACTTC.

V gene TRBV6-5 combines with J gene TRBJ2-5; the match to TRBD2 covers 8 bases. The CDR3 has 15 amino acids. V lost 1 base, J lost 5 bases, and 6 bases stayed unmatched. Germline V gene lookup returns CDR1 MNHEY and CDR2 SVGAGI. The CDR3: CASSYLGAGAETQYF. In DNA form, the CDR3 reads TGTGCCAGCAGTTACTTAGGAGCGGGAGCCGAGACCCAGTACTTC.

The rearrangement joins TRBV11-1 to TRBJ2-1; a possible D gene is TRBD2 (6 bases). The V end lost 1 base, the J end lost 7 bases, and 8 bases lay between the germline ends. The CDR3 has 13 residues. Germline V gene data show CDR1 as SGHAT and CDR2 as FQDESV (reference sequence). The CDR3 region has the DNA TGTGCCAGCAGCTTAGTACTAGCAAATGAGCAGTTCTTC. Translation: CASSLVLANEQFF.

The chain has TRBV18 and TRBJ1-2; D remains unclear. Trimming took 0 bases from V and 3 from J, leaving 5 bases between them. The CDR3 is 13 amino acids. Germline loops: CDR1 KGHSH, CDR2 LQKENI. The CDR3 region is CASSPPEDYGYTF. CDR3 bases: TGTGCCAGCTCACCACCGGAGGACTATGGCTACACCTTC.

The chain joins TRBV5-5 to TRBJ2-2; the D is unclear. This CDR3 has 13 amino acids. Germline lookup yields CDR1 SGHKS and CDR2 YYEKEE (reference sequence). V dropped 2 bases and J dropped 4 bases, with 6 bases sitting between them. The CDR3, as DNA: TGTGCCAGCAGCTTTCCCAGCACCGGGGAGCTGTTTTTT. Amino acid sequence: CASSFPSTGELFF.

The DNA for the CDR3 is TGTGCCAGCAGCGTGATAGCGGCAAAATCCCCAGAGACCCAGTACTTC. It encodes CASSVIAAKSPETQYF. The chain joins TRBV3-1 (or the pseudogene TRBV3-2) to TRBJ2-5; a weak D match, TRBD2 (6 bases). In germline, CDR1 is LGHDT, CDR2 YNNKEL (reference sequence). Trimming took 5 bases from V and 4 from J, leaving 20 bases between them. CDR3 length: 16 amino acids.

The chain carries TRBV7-8 and TRBJ1-5, with TRBD1 identical over 7 bases. This CDR3 region has 14 residues. The germline V gene encodes CDR1 SGHVS and CDR2 FQNEAQ. Unmatched junction bases numbered 4, after V lost 2 bases and J lost 6 bases. CDR3 bases: TGTGCCAGCAGCTTAACAGGGGATGGTCAGCCCCAGCATTTT. Translated, it gives CASSLTGDGQPQHF.

This clone was seen a handful of times. The gene calls are TRBV24-1 and TRBJ2-7; D remains ambiguous. Germline V gene lookup returns CDR1 KGHDR and CDR2 SFDVKD. Between the trimmed V and J ends, which lost 4 bases and 3 bases, there was a span of 3 bases. CDR3 size: 11 residues. The CDR3 here is CATSDHYEQYF. DNA of the CDR3: TGTGCCACCAGTGACCACTACGAGCAGTACTTC.

The chain carries TRBV28 and TRBJ2-2; 9 nucleotides align to TRBD1. The CDR3 extends over 15 amino acids. Germline V gene sequence: CDR1 MDHEN, CDR2 SYDVKM. Trimming removed 5 bases from V and 5 bases from J; junction bases left unmatched: 6. Here the CDR3 reads CASSPLGQGTGELFF. The CDR3 nucleotides are TGTGCCAGCAGTCCCCTGGGACAGGGAACCGGGGAGCTGTTTTTT.

The J gene is TRBJ2-7, the V gene TRBV5-4; possible D gene TRBD1, 6 bases. With 9 bases removed from V and 6 bases from J, the gap between germline ends came to 13 bases. The CDR3 runs to 11 residues. Per the germline V gene, CDR1 is SGHNT and CDR2 is YYREEE (reference sequence). The CDR3 is CAIDRNGEQYF. In DNA form, the CDR3 reads TGTGCCATAGACAGGAACGGCGAGCAGTACTTC.

The V gene is TRBV12-3 or TRBV12-4, the J gene TRBJ2-1; TRBD1 might be the D (6 bases). V lost 7 bases and J 5 bases, leaving 12 bases between the germline ends. The CDR3 extends over 13 amino acids. The CDR3 DNA sequence: TGTGCCAGCACCCTTACAGGGAACAATGAGCAGTTCTTC. This encodes CASTLTGNNEQFF.

The genes are TRBV7-9 and TRBJ1-2, with D maybe TRBD1 (6 bases). The CDR3 length is 16 residues. The V gene lost 4 bases and the J gene lost 4 bases, with 19 bases spanning the gap. Germline V lookup: CDR1 SEHNR, CDR2 FQNEAQ (reference sequence). The CDR3 reads CASSSPGGARVYGYTF. The CDR3 coding sequence is TGTGCCAGCAGCTCCCCGGGGGGGGCGCGAGTCTATGGCTACACCTTC.

The chain combines TRBV7-8 with TRBJ2-7; 15 positions agree with TRBD2. The V segment lost 4 bases and the J segment 2 bases; nucleotides outside the gene matches: 6. The CDR3 runs 17 residues. Germline V gives CDR1 SGHVS, CDR2 FQNEAQ. The CDR3 region is CASSSGLAGGTTYEQYF. In nucleotides, the CDR3 is TGTGCCAGCAGCTCGGGACTAGCGGGAGGAACAACCTACGAGCAGTACTTC.

V usage is TRBV4-3 and J usage is TRBJ1-2; D is uncertain. CDR1 and CDR2 from the germline V gene are LGHNA and YSLEER. The CDR3 length is 14 residues. The germline V and J ends were trimmed by 0 bases and 6 bases, with 11 bases remaining between them. The CDR3 spells CASSQDRETNGYTF. CDR3 sequence (DNA): TGCGCCAGCAGCCAAGATCGGGAGACAAATGGCTACACCTTC.

The chain employs TRBV25-1 and TRBJ1-1; 11 bases are shared with TRBD1. There are 17 residues in the CDR3. Losses at the gene ends were 4 bases for V and 3 bases for J; bases not matched to a gene: 10. The germline V gene encodes CDR1 MGHDK and CDR2 SYGVNS. The CDR3 is CASSVSAGTGGDTEAFF. The CDR3, as DNA: TGTGCCAGCAGTGTTTCCGCCGGGACAGGGGGAGACACTGAAGCTTTCTTT.

V and J are TRBV19 and TRBJ1-2, with 10 bases lining up with TRBD1. Germline lookup yields CDR1 LNHDA and CDR2 SQIVND (reference sequence). The CDR3 spans 13 residues. V gave up 7 bases and J gave up 5 bases; unmatched junction bases: 4. CDR3 in amino acids: CASMDRGEYGYTF. CDR3 DNA sequence: TGTGCCAGTATGGACAGGGGGGAGTATGGCTACACCTTC.

This chain uses TRBV28 with TRBJ1-5; tentatively, D is TRBD1 (6 bases). The CDR3 has 14 residues. Germline assignment: CDR1 MDHEN and CDR2 SYDVKM. The V end was cut by 6 bases, the J end by 7 bases, with 16 bases between. This chain's CDR3 is CASRPRDTRQPQHF. CDR3 bases: TGTGCCAGCAGACCCAGGGACACGCGGCAGCCCCAGCATTTT.

The chain has TRBV6-4 and TRBJ1-5; no clear D gene. V was clipped by 3 bases and J by 9 bases, with 12 bases between them. Germline V CDR1 and CDR2: MRHNA, SNTAGT. The CDR3 has 13 residues. CDR3 region: CASSERRRRPQHF. The CDR3 coding sequence is TGTGCCAGCAGTGAGAGACGAAGGAGGCCCCAGCATTTT.

This sequence joins TRBV24-1 and TRBJ2-1, with 7 bases aligning to TRBD2. Germline V gene lookup returns CDR1 KGHDR and CDR2 SFDVKD. Trimming at V came to 1 base and at J to 0 bases, leaving 5 bases not matched to a gene. The CDR3 spans 17 residues. In DNA, the CDR3 is TGTGCCACCAGTGATTTAGGGCGCGGGAGCTCCTACAATGAGCAGTTCTTC. It is translated as CATSDLGRGSSYNEQFF.

V and J are TRBV5-6 and TRBJ2-7; TRBD2 aligns across 10 bases. Looked up from germline, CDR1 is SGHDT and CDR2 is YYEEEE. J gave up 3 bases and V 0 bases, and 6 bases lay outside the gene matches. The CDR3 is 16 residues long. The CDR3 region is CASSLELAGFFYEQYF. For the CDR3, the DNA is TGTGCCAGCAGCTTGGAACTAGCGGGATTCTTCTACGAGCAGTACTTC.

The V and J genes are TRBV29-1 and TRBJ1-4; unclear D gene. V lost 4 bases and J lost 7, with 13 bases in between. The CDR3 contains 13 residues. In germline, CDR1 is SQVTM, CDR2 ANQGSEA. The CDR3, as DNA: TGCAGCGTTGCGGCTGAGAGGAGTGAAAAACTGTTTTTT. This sequence encodes CSVAAERSEKLFF.

V gene TRBV2 combines with J gene TRBJ1-2; TRBD1 aligns across 7 bases. Unmatched junction bases numbered 7, after V lost 8 bases and J lost 1 base. There are 14 residues in the CDR3. Germline CDR1 and CDR2: SNHLY and FYNNEI. The CDR3 reads CASVRDRFNYGYTF. The DNA of the CDR3 is TGTGCCAGCGTACGGGACAGATTTAACTATGGCTACACCTTC.

The chain joins TRBV12-5 to TRBJ1-5, with TRBD1 as a possible D gene (5 bases). Germline CDR1 and CDR2: LGHNT and FRNRAP. The germline V and J ends were trimmed by 2 bases and 1 base, with 12 bases remaining between them. The CDR3 is 16 residues long. The CDR3 nucleotides are TGTGCTAGTGGTTTGCCCAGCGGGGGAAGCAATCAGCCCCAGCATTTT. It codes for CASGLPSGGSNQPQHF.

CDR3 sequence: CASKGGYGRNEQFF. In DNA form, the CDR3 reads TGTGCCAGCAAGGGGGGGTACGGCAGAAATGAGCAGTTCTTC. The chain links TRBV27 to TRBJ2-1, with D tentatively TRBD2 (7 bases). V was cut by 7 bases and J by 7 bases, with 17 bases left in between. Germline CDR1 is MNHEY and CDR2 is SMNVEV (reference sequence). The CDR3 is 14 amino acids.